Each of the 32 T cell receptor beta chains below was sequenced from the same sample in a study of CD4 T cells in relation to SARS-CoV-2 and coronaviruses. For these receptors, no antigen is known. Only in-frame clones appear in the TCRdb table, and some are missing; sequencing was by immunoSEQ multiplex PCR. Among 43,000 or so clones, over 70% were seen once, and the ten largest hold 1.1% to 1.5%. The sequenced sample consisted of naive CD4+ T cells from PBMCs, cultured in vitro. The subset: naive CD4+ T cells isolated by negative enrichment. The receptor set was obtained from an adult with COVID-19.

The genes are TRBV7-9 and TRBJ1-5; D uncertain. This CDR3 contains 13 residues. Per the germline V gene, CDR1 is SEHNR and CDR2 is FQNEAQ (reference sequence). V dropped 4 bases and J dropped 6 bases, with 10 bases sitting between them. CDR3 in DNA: TGTGCCAGCAGCTCCGGGCTTCGTCAGCCCCAGCATTTT. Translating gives CASSSGLRQPQHF.

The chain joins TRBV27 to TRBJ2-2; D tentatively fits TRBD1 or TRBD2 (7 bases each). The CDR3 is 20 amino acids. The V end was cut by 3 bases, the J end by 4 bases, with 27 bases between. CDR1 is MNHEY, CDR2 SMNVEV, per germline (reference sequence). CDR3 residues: CASSLGGDSTIRTVTGELFF. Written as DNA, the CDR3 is TGTGCCAGCAGTTTGGGGGGGGACAGCACGATACGAACCGTCACCGGGGAGCTGTTTTTT.

CDR3 protein: CASSQPRDGNQPQHF. CDR3 in DNA: TGCGCCAGCAGCCAGCCTCGGGACGGAAATCAGCCCCAGCATTTT. J is TRBJ1-5 and V is TRBV4-1; possible D gene TRBD1, 5 bases. The V end lost 3 bases, the J end lost 4 bases, and 13 bases lay between the germline ends. This CDR3 is 15 amino acids long. Germline CDR1 and CDR2: MGHRA and YSYEKL.

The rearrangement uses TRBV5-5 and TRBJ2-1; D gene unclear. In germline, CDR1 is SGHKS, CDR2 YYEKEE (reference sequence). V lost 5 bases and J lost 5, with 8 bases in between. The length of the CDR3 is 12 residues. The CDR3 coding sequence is TGTGCCAGCAGACCAGCAGACAATGAGCAGTTCTTC. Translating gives CASRPADNEQFF.

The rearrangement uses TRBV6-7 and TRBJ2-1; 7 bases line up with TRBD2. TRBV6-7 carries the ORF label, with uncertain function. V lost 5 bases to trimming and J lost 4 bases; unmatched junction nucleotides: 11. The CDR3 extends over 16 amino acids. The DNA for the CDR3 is TGTGCCAGCAGTGCAGGGCTAGCGGATATATACAATGAGCAGTTCTTC. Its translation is CASSAGLADIYNEQFF.

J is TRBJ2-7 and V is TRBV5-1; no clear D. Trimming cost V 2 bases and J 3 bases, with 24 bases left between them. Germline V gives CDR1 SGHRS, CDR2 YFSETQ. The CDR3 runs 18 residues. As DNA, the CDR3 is TGCGCCAGCAGCTTCAATGAGGCAGGCCGGTGGAGCGACTACGAGCAGTACTTC. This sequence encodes CASSFNEAGRWSDYEQYF. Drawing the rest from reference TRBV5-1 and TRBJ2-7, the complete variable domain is KAGVTQTPRYLIKTRGQQVTLSCSPISGHRSVSWYQQTPGQGLQFLFEYFSETQRNKGNFPGRFSGRQFSNSRSEMNVSTLELGDSALYLCASSFNEAGRWSDYEQYFGPGTRLTVT.

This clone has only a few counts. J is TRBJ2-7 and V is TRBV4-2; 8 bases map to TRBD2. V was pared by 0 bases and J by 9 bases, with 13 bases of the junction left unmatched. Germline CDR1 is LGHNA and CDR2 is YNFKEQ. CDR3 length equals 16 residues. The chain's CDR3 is CASSQDHSSGSVGQYF. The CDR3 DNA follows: TGTGCCAGCAGCCAAGATCATAGCAGCGGGAGTGTCGGGCAGTACTTC.

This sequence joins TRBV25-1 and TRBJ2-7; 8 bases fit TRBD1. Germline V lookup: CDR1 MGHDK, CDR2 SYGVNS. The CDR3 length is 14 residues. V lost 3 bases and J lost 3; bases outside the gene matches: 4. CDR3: CASSDSDRVYEQYF. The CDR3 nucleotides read TGTGCCAGCAGTGACTCGGACAGGGTCTACGAGCAGTACTTC.

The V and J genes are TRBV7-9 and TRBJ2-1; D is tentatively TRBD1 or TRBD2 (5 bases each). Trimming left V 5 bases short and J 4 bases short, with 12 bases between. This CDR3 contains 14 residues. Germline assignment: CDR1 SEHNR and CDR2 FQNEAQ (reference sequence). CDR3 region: CASSKLGPYNEQFF. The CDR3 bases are TGTGCCAGCAGCAAACTGGGACCATACAATGAGCAGTTCTTC. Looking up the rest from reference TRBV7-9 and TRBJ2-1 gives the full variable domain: DTGVSQNPRHKITKRGQNVTFRCDPISEHNRLYWYRQTLGQGPEFLTYFQNEAQLEKSRLLSDRFSAERPKGSFSTLEIQRTEQGDSAMYLCASSKLGPYNEQFFGPGTRLTVL.

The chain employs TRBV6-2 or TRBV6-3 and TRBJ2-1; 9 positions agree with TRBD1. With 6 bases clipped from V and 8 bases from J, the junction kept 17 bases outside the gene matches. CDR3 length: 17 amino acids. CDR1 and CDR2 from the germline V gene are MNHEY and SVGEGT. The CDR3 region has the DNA TGTGCCAGCAGCCACGGGGACAGGGCGGGGGTTATAGATGAGCAGTTCTTC. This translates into CASSHGDRAGVIDEQFF.

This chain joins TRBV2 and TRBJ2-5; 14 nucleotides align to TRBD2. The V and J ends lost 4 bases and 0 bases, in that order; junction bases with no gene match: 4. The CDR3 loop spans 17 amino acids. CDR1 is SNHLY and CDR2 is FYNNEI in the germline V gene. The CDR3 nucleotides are TGTGCCAGCAGTGGGACTAGCGGGAGGCTCTACCAAGAGACCCAGTACTTC. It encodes CASSGTSGRLYQETQYF.

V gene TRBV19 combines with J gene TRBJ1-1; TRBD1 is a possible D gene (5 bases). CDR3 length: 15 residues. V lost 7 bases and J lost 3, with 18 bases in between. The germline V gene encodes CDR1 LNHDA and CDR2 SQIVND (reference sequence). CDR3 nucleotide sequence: TGTGCCAGTACCCTCCTGGGGGTAGGGGACACTGAAGCTTTCTTT. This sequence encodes CASTLLGVGDTEAFF.

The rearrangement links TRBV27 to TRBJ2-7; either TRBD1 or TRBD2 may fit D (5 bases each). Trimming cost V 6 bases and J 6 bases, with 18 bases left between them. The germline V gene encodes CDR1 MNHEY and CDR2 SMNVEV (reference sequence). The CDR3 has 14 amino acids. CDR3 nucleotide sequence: TGTGCCAGCAGCATAGGGACCGACGCTAGCGAGCAGTACTTC. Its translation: CASSIGTDASEQYF.

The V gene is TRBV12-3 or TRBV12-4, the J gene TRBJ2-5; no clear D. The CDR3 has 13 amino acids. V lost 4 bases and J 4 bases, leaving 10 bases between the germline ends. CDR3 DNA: TGTGCCAGCAGTTCAGGATTTGGAGAGACCCAGTACTTC. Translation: CASSSGFGETQYF.

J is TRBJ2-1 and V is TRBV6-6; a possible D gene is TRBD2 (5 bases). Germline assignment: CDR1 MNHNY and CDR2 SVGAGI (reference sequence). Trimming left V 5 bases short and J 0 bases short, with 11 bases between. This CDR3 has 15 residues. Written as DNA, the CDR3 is TGTGCCAGCAGTGAGGACTTGAGCTCCTACAATGAGCAGTTCTTC. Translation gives CASSEDLSSYNEQFF.

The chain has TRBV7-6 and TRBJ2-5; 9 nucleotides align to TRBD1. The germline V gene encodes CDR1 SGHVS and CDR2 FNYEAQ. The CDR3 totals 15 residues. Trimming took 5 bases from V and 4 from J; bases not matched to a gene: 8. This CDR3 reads CASSQPGQGLETQYF. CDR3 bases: TGTGCCAGCAGCCAACCGGGACAGGGTTTAGAGACCCAGTACTTC.

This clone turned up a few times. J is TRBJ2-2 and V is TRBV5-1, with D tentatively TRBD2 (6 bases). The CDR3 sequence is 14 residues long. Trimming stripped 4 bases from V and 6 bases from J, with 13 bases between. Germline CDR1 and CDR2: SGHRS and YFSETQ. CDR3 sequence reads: CASSPGGEAGELFF. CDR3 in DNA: TGCGCCAGCAGCCCTGGTGGGGAGGCCGGGGAGCTGTTTTTT. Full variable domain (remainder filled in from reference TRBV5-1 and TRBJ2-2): KAGVTQTPRYLIKTRGQQVTLSCSPISGHRSVSWYQQTPGQGLQFLFEYFSETQRNKGNFPGRFSGRQFSNSRSEMNVSTLELGDSALYLCASSPGGEAGELFFGEGSRLTVL.

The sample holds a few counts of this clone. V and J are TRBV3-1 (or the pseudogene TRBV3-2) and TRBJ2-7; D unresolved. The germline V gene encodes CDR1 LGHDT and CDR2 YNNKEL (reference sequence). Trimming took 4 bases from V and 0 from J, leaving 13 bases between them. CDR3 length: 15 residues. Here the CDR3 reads CASSPRPRSSYEQYF. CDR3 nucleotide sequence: TGTGCCAGCAGCCCGCGACCTAGGAGCTCCTACGAGCAGTACTTC.

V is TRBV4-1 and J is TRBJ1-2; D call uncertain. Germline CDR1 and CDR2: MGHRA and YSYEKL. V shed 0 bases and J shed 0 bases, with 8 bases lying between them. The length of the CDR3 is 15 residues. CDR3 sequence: CASSQDRATNYGYTF. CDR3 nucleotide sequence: TGCGCCAGCAGCCAAGATCGGGCCACTAACTATGGCTACACCTTC.

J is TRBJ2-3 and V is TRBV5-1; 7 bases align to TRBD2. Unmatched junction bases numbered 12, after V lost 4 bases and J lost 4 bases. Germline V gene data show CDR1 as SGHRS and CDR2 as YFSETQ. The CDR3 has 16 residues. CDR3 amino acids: CASSLGGAGVADTQYF. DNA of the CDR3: TGCGCCAGCAGCCTAGGCGGGGCGGGAGTGGCAGATACGCAGTATTTT. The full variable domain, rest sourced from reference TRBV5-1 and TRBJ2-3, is KAGVTQTPRYLIKTRGQQVTLSCSPISGHRSVSWYQQTPGQGLQFLFEYFSETQRNKGNFPGRFSGRQFSNSRSEMNVSTLELGDSALYLCASSLGGAGVADTQYFGPGTRLTVL.

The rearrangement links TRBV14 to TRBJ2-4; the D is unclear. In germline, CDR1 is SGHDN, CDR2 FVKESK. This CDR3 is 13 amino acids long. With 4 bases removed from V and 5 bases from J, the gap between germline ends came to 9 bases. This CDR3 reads CASSPTRQNIQYF. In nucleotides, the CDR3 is TGTGCCAGCAGCCCAACGAGACAAAACATTCAGTACTTC.

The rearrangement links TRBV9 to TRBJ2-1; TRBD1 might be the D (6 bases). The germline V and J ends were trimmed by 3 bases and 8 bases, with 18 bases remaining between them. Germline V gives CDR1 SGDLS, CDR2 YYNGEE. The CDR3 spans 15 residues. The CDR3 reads CASSGPSGAPDEQFF. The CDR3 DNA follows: TGTGCCAGCAGCGGGCCCTCAGGGGCACCCGATGAGCAGTTCTTC.

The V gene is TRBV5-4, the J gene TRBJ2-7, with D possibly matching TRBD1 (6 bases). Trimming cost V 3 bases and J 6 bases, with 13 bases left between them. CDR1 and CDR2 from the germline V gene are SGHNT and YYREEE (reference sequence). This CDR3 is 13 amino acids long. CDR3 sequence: CASSSYRASEQYF. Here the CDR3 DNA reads TGTGCCAGCAGCTCCTACAGGGCTTCCGAGCAGTACTTC.

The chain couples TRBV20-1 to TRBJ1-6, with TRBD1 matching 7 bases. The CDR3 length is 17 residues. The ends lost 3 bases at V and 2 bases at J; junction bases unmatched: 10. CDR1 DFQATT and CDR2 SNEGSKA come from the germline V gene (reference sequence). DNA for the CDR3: TGCAGTGCTAGTAGCCTTTGGACAGGACCCTATAATTCACCCCTCCACTTT. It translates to CSASSLWTGPYNSPLHF.

DNA for the CDR3: TGTGCCAGCAGCGTAGCTAAGGCCACTGCGGCCTACAATGAGCAGTTCTTC. It encodes CASSVAKATAAYNEQFF. The rearrangement joins TRBV9 to TRBJ2-1; D gene uncertain. V lost 0 bases, J lost 2 bases, and 15 bases lay in between. This CDR3 spans 17 amino acids. Germline lookup yields CDR1 SGDLS and CDR2 YYNGEE. The entire variable domain, with the rest obtained from reference TRBV9 and TRBJ2-1, is as follows: DSGVTQTPKHLITATGQRVTLRCSPRSGDLSVYWYQQSLDQGLQFLIQYYNGEERAKGNILERFSAQQFPDLHSELNLSSLELGDSALYFCASSVAKATAAYNEQFFGPGTRLTVL.

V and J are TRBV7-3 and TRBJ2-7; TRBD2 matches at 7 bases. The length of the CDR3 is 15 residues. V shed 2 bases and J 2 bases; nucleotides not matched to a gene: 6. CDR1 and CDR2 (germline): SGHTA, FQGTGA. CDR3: CASSLSPLATYEQYF. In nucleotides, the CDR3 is TGTGCCAGCAGCTTATCCCCACTAGCGACCTACGAGCAGTACTTC.

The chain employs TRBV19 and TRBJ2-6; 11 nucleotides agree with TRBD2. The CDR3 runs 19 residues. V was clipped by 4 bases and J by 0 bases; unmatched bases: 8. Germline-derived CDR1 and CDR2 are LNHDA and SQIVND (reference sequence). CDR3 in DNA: TGTGCCAGTAGTAAGGCTAGCGGGAGGAGATTCTCTGGGGCCAACGTCCTGACTTTC. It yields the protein CASSKASGRRFSGANVLTF.

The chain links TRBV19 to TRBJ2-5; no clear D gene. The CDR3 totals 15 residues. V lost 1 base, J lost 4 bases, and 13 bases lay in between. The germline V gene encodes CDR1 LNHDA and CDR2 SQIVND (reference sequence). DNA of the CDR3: TGTGCCAGTAGTATAGGGCTAGAGGCCCCAGAGACCCAGTACTTC. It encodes CASSIGLEAPETQYF.

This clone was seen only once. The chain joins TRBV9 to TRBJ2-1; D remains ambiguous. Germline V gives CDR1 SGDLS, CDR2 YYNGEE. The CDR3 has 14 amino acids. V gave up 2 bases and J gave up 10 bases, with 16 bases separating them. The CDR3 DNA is TGTGCCAGCAGCGTTGACTCCCTCAGCAGGGAGCAGTTCTTC. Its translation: CASSVDSLSREQFF.

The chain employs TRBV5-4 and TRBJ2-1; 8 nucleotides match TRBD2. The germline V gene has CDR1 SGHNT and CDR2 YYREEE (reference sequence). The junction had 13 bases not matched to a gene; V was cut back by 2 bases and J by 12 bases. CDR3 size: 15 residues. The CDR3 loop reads CASSFYAGGLQGQFF. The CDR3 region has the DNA TGTGCCAGCAGCTTTTACGCGGGAGGTCTACAGGGGCAGTTCTTC.

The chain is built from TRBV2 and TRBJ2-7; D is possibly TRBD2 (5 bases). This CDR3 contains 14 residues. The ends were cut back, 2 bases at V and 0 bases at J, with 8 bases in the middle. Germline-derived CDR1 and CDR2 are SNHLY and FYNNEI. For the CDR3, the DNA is TGTGCCAGCAGTGAATCAGCGGCCTCCTACGAGCAGTACTTC. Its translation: CASSESAASYEQYF.

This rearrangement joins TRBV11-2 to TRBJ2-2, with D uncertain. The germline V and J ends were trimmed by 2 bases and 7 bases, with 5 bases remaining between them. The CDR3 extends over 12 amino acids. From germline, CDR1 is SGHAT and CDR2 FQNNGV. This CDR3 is CASSLTGGELFF. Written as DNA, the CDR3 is TGTGCCAGCAGCTTAACGGGCGGGGAGCTGTTTTTT. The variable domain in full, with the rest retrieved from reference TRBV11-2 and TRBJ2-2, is EAGVAQSPRYKIIEKRQSVAFWCNPISGHATLYWYQQILGQGPKLLIQFQNNGVVDDSQLPKDRFSAERLKGVDSTLKIQPAKLEDSAVYLCASSLTGGELFFGEGSRLTVL.